The 18 T cell receptor beta chains reported below all come from one sample, sequenced in a study of Graves' ophthalmopathy and Graves' hyperthyroidism listed by TCRdb under 2018. TCRdb shows the sequencer as Illumina HiSeq 2000. For repertoire sequencing, the TCR beta CDR3 regions were amplified from RNA transcripts. The first round of RT-PCR was done with HTBI primers and the Qiagen OneStep RT-PCR kit, and was followed by a second round of multiplex PCR, then size selection and purification. The public reads were quality trimmed at Q25 with fastp and then assembled into clones with MiXCR by TCRdb, keeping productive beta chains. Rows merge per CDR3 protein into single entries with the most common DNA and genes. This sample holds about 700,000 distinct CDR3 sequences; approximately 40% were observed only once. The top ten clones comprise 35% to 55% of the sample. Sequencing was carried out using peripheral blood. Source of these receptors: an adult man with Graves' ophthalmopathy.

The rearrangement links TRBV24-1 to TRBJ1-5, with D unresolved. CDR1 and CDR2 from the germline V gene are KGHDR and SFDVKD. The CDR3 is made up of 14 amino acids. Trimming cost V 11 bases and J 0 bases, with 13 bases left between them. CDR3 in amino acids: CASSSDDSNQPQHF. CDR3 DNA sequence: TGTGCCAGCAGCTCGGACGATAGCAATCAGCCCCAGCATTTT.

The chain is built from TRBV2 and TRBJ1-2; D gene unclear. The V end was cut by 6 bases, the J end by 5 bases, with 13 bases between. This CDR3 is built from 13 residues. From germline, CDR1 is SNHLY and CDR2 FYNNEI. CDR3 loop: CASSRHVLYGYTF. As DNA, the CDR3 is TGTGCCAGCAGCCGACACGTTTTATATGGCTACACCTTC.

This clonotype has more than one count but fewer than ten. V usage is TRBV2 and J usage is TRBJ2-7; D remains ambiguous. The CDR3 totals 12 residues. In germline, CDR1 is SNHLY, CDR2 FYNNEI. Trimming took off 8 bases at V and 4 bases at J, with 12 bases between the two ends. For the CDR3, the DNA is TGTGCCAGCGTTGAGAAGGATTACGAGCAGTACTTC. It yields the protein CASVEKDYEQYF.

The chain couples TRBV4-2 to TRBJ2-5, with TRBD1 as a possible D gene (6 bases). Trimming stripped 1 base from V and 5 bases from J, with 14 bases between. CDR1 and CDR2 from the germline V gene are LGHNA and YNFKEQ. The CDR3 is 15 amino acids. CDR3 region: CASSQAQGKGETQYF. CDR3 in DNA: TGTGCCAGCAGCCAAGCACAGGGAAAAGGGGAGACCCAGTACTTC.

There are many counts of this clonotype. This sequence joins TRBV19 and TRBJ1-2, with no clear D. The CDR3 has 13 amino acids. The V and J ends lost 3 bases and 8 bases respectively, with 13 bases between them. Germline V gene data show CDR1 as LNHDA and CDR2 as SQIVND (reference sequence). The CDR3 DNA reads TGTGCCAGTAGTATGCGAGTGGGAGGAGGCTACACCTTC. Translation: CASSMRVGGGYTF.

The V and J genes are TRBV20-1 and TRBJ2-7; 8 nucleotides match TRBD2. Looked up from germline, CDR1 is DFQATT and CDR2 is SNEGSKA (reference sequence). V shed 3 bases and J 2 bases; nucleotides not matched to a gene: 9. This CDR3 is built from 15 residues. The CDR3 sequence: CSASPSGGTPYEQYF. The DNA of the CDR3 is TGCAGTGCTAGCCCAAGCGGGGGCACCCCCTACGAGCAGTACTTC.

At least ten counts were recorded for this clonotype. At one end the junction does not follow the germline gene, possibly because of a read error. This chain connects TRBV7-2 to TRBJ1-2, with a possible D match to TRBD1 (5 bases). Per germline, CDR1 SGHTA and CDR2 FQGNSA. This CDR3 spans 14 amino acids. The CDR3 here is CASSFSPRDYGYTF. The CDR3 DNA follows: TGTGCCAGCAGCTTCTCTCCCAGGGACTACGGCTACACCTTC.

The chain joins TRBV16 to TRBJ2-2; 9 bases map to TRBD2. The CDR3 consists of 18 residues. V lost 4 bases, J lost 7 bases, and 16 bases stayed unmatched. The germline gives CDR1 KGHSY, CDR2 FQNENV. CDR3 sequence reads: CASSPWGFSGRYGGELFF. In DNA, the CDR3 is TGTGCCAGCAGCCCATGGGGGTTTAGCGGGAGATATGGCGGGGAGCTGTTTTTT. Looking up the rest from reference TRBV16 and TRBJ2-2 gives the full variable domain: GEEVAQTPKHLVRGEGQKAKLYCAPIKGHSYVFWYQQVLKNEFKFLISFQNENVFDETGMPKERFSAKCLPNSPCSLEIQATKLEDSAVYFCASSPWGFSGRYGGELFFGEGSRLTVL.

V gene TRBV9 combines with J gene TRBJ2-7; tentative D call: TRBD2 (5 bases). The CDR3 runs to 15 residues. V lost 4 bases and J 2 bases, leaving 16 bases between the germline ends. CDR1 is SGDLS and CDR2 is YYNGEE in the germline V gene. This CDR3 reads CASSRLGEPTYEQYF. The DNA for the CDR3 is TGTGCCAGCAGCCGGCTCGGGGAGCCGACCTACGAGCAGTACTTC.

This clonotype was picked up many times. The chain carries TRBV7-2 and TRBJ1-4, with 7 bases identical to TRBD1. The germline CDR1 and CDR2 sequences are SGHTA and FQGNSA. J gave up 7 bases and V 5 bases, and 10 bases lay outside the gene matches. The CDR3 spans 15 residues. CDR3 DNA: TGTGCCAGCAGCGATACGGGACAGAGGAGTGAAAAACTGTTTTTT. Amino acids: CASSDTGQRSEKLFF.

This chain joins TRBV10-3 and TRBJ1-5; 7 nucleotides agree with TRBD1. The CDR3 has 14 residues. Germline V CDR1 and CDR2: ENHRY, SYGVKD. The ends lost 3 bases at V and 8 bases at J; junction bases unmatched: 7. The CDR3 region is CAISDIQGIEPQHF. CDR3 sequence (DNA): TGTGCCATCAGTGATATACAGGGGATTGAGCCCCAGCATTTT.

This clonotype appeared many times. Here the CDR3 reads CASSSHLAGIEQYF. The CDR3 DNA is TGTGCCAGCAGCTCCCATTTGGCGGGAATCGAGCAGTACTTC. The chain recombines TRBV7-2 with TRBJ2-7, with D possibly TRBD2 on 6 matching bases. The CDR3 is 14 amino acids. Trimming removed 4 bases from V and 6 bases from J, with 16 bases in between. The V gene's germline CDR1 is SGHTA and CDR2 FQGNSA.

The chain links TRBV29-1 to TRBJ1-2; 10 bases map to TRBD1. V gave up 7 bases and J gave up 10 bases; unmatched junction bases: 9. CDR3 size: 12 residues. Germline CDR1 reads SQVTM; CDR2 reads ANQGSEA. The CDR3 nucleotides are TGCAGCGCTTTAACCGGGACAGGGGACTACACCTTC. This encodes CSALTGTGDYTF. The full variable domain, rest sourced from reference TRBV29-1 and TRBJ1-2, is SAVISQKPSRDICQRGTSLTIQCQVDSQVTMMFWYRQQPGQSLTLIATANQGSEATYESGFVIDKFPISRPNLTFSTLTVSNMSPEDSSIYLCSALTGTGDYTFGSGTRLTVV.

This clonotype occurred a few times. The chain carries TRBV25-1 and TRBJ2-2, with 9 positions matching TRBD2. Germline V CDR1 and CDR2: MGHDK, SYGVNS. With V trimmed by 6 bases and J by 6 bases, 8 bases remained unmatched. The CDR3 is made up of 15 amino acids. In DNA, the CDR3 is TGTGCCAGCAGCTCAATAGCGGGAGAGGCCGGGGAGCTGTTTTTT. It translates to CASSSIAGEAGELFF. The entire variable domain, with the rest obtained from reference TRBV25-1 and TRBJ2-2, is as follows: EADIYQTPRYLVIGTGKKITLECSQTMGHDKMYWYQQDPGMELHLIHYSYGVNSTEKGDLSSESTVSRIRTEHFPLTLESARPSHTSQYLCASSSIAGEAGELFFGEGSRLTVL.

The CDR3 spells CASSLDSDTQYF. The CDR3, as DNA: TGTGCCAGCAGCTTGGACTCAGATACGCAGTATTTT. The chain links TRBV11-1 to TRBJ2-3, with TRBD2 as a possible D gene (5 bases). Germline V CDR1 and CDR2: SGHAT, FQDESV (reference sequence). The CDR3 consists of 12 residues. V gave up 3 bases and J gave up 4 bases, with 5 bases separating them.

The rearrangement joins TRBV4-3 to TRBJ1-2, with TRBD1 as a possible D gene (5 bases). Germline CDR1 is LGHNA and CDR2 is YSLEER. The CDR3 totals 14 residues. V dropped 1 base and J dropped 7 bases, with 13 bases sitting between them. CDR3 DNA sequence: TGCGCCAGCAGCCAAGCGCTGGCAGGGACTGGCTACACCTTC. This codes for CASSQALAGTGYTF.

This clonotype has more than one count but fewer than ten. The V gene is TRBV9, the J gene TRBJ1-1; D is undetermined. The CDR3 has 15 amino acids. The V end was cut by 0 bases, the J end by 0 bases, with 9 bases between. In germline, CDR1 is SGDLS, CDR2 YYNGEE. The chain's CDR3 is CASSVAIGMNTEAFF. The CDR3 bases are TGTGCCAGCAGCGTAGCAATTGGTATGAACACTGAAGCTTTCTTT.

In DNA form, the CDR3 reads TGTGCCATCAGTTCCGGAGAGGGTGGACTAGGCTACACCTTC. Amino acids: CAISSGEGGLGYTF. The rearrangement uses TRBV10-3 and TRBJ1-2, with no clear D. Germline V gives CDR1 ENHRY, CDR2 SYGVKD. This CDR3 spans 14 amino acids. V lost 5 bases and J 8 bases, leaving 18 bases between the germline ends.